Below are 18 T cell receptor beta chains sequenced from a single sample in a study of blood T cells in healthy people across ages. Then a second PCR, running roughly 7 to 11 cycles, was carried out with a sample-barcoded 5' primer and a J-beta primer mix. TCRdb reprocessed the 5' RACE reads with MiXCR, giving one entry per CDR3 protein. The data contain over 600,000 distinct CDR3 sequences, 46% of them seen just once; the ten biggest clones take up 15% to 20%. Sequencing input: blood. All receptors derive from a man aged 80 or over in good health.

CDR3 in amino acids: CASSQVSSRMGRDYGYTF. The CDR3 nucleotides read TGTGCCAGCAGCCAAGTATCCAGTCGAATGGGGCGGGACTATGGCTACACCTTC. The rearrangement uses TRBV4-2 and TRBJ1-2; tentative D call: TRBD1 (5 bases). Looked up from germline, CDR1 is LGHNA and CDR2 is YNFKEQ. The CDR3 spans 18 residues. The V and J ends lost 1 base and 3 bases respectively, with 21 bases between them.

The rearrangement joins TRBV10-3 to TRBJ2-1; possible D gene TRBD1, 5 bases. The CDR3 sequence is 18 residues long. Trimming cost V 3 bases and J 8 bases, with 26 bases left between them. Germline CDR1 ENHRY, CDR2 SYGVKD. The DNA of the CDR3 is TGTGCCATCAGTGACTCAGGGAAAGAAGGGCAAAGATTGTATGAGCAGTTCTTC. This gives the protein CAISDSGKEGQRLYEQFF.

The V and J genes are TRBV12-3 or TRBV12-4 and TRBJ1-5, with D perhaps TRBD1 (5 bases). The ends were cut back, 4 bases at V and 7 bases at J, with 14 bases in the middle. CDR3 length: 14 residues. CDR3 coding DNA: TGTGCCAGCAGTTCGAGCCCAGGGTTGCAGCCCCAGCATTTT. It is translated as CASSSSPGLQPQHF.

V gene TRBV5-1 combines with J gene TRBJ2-4; tentative D call: TRBD1 (6 bases). The assigned J gene may be wrong: the sequence end matches TRBJ2-7 better. CDR1 is SGHRS and CDR2 is YFSETQ in the germline V gene. There are 14 residues in the CDR3. CDR3 sequence: CASGSVQGTYEQYF. The CDR3 nucleotides are TGCGCCAGCGGTTCGGTACAGGGAACCTACGAGCAGTACTTC.

The rearrangement joins TRBV20-1 to TRBJ2-1, with 9 nucleotides matching TRBD2. The J call may be faulty, since TRBJ2-7 better matches the DNA end. The CDR3 runs 13 residues. Germline CDR1 and CDR2: DFQATT and SNEGSKA (reference sequence). CDR3 protein: CSALAGIYNEQYF. CDR3 DNA sequence: TGCAGTGCTCTAGCGGGAATCTACAATGAGCAGTACTTC.

This clonotype was seen repeatedly, ten times or more. This chain links TRBV12-3 or TRBV12-4 with TRBJ1-2, with unresolved D. V was shortened by 3 bases and J by 8 bases, with 7 bases between the two germline ends. The CDR3 is 11 amino acids. CDR3 DNA: TGTGCCAGCAGTTTTGGGAGCGGCTACACCTTC. It is translated as CASSFGSGYTF.

This clonotype appeared many times. The CDR3 sequence: CASSQDWDSSANEKLFF. DNA of the CDR3: TGCGCCAGCAGCCAAGACTGGGACTCGTCCGCTAATGAAAAACTGTTTTTT. The V and J genes are TRBV4-3 and TRBJ1-4, with a tentative D call TRBD1 (5 bases). Trimming took off 0 bases at V and 3 bases at J, with 14 bases between the two ends. The CDR3 totals 17 residues. Germline CDR1 LGHNA, CDR2 YSLEER.

V and J are TRBV27 and TRBJ2-7; D gene uncertain. This CDR3 has 15 amino acids. In germline, CDR1 is MNHEY, CDR2 SMNVEV (reference sequence). V was shortened by 0 bases and J by 3 bases, with 12 bases between the two germline ends. CDR3 region: CASSLSLAEVYEQYF. In DNA form, the CDR3 reads TGTGCCAGCAGTTTATCGCTGGCAGAGGTCTACGAGCAGTACTTC.

This clonotype was seen just once. This chain connects TRBV12-3 or TRBV12-4 to TRBJ2-5; 10 positions match TRBD2. The CDR3 loop spans 12 amino acids. Trimming at V came to 6 bases and at J to 13 bases, leaving 8 bases not matched to a gene. CDR3 amino acids: CASRSLAGVVYF. The CDR3, as DNA: TGTGCCAGCAGGTCCCTAGCGGGAGTGGTGTACTTC.

This clonotype has only a few counts. The J gene is TRBJ2-5, the V gene TRBV25-1; possible D gene TRBD2, 6 bases. Germline-derived CDR1 and CDR2 are MGHDK and SYGVNS. The CDR3 covers 14 residues. With 3 bases removed from V and 5 bases from J, the gap between germline ends came to 13 bases. The CDR3 region is CASSDRLGGETQYF. CDR3 sequence (DNA): TGTGCCAGCAGTGATCGGCTAGGAGGGGAGACCCAGTACTTC.

This clonotype was seen only once. The V gene is TRBV6-5, the J gene TRBJ2-3; weak D call: TRBD2 (5 bases). This CDR3 is built from 15 residues. Germline CDR1 reads MNHEY; CDR2 reads SVGAGI. The V end lost 2 bases, the J end lost 1 base, and 10 bases lay between the germline ends. The CDR3 loop reads CASSYRLPGTDTQYF. In nucleotides, the CDR3 is TGTGCCAGCAGTTACAGACTACCTGGCACAGATACGCAGTATTTT.

V gene TRBV24-1 combines with J gene TRBJ2-1; D is uncertain. V lost 0 bases and J lost 5, with 4 bases in between. Looked up from germline, CDR1 is KGHDR and CDR2 is SFDVKD. The length of the CDR3 is 13 residues. CDR3 nucleotides: TGTGCCACCAGTGATTTGACAAACAATGAGCAGTTCTTC. This sequence encodes CATSDLTNNEQFF.

This clonotype was observed many times. The genes are TRBV15 and TRBJ2-5, with D uncertain. The germline gives CDR1 LNHNV, CDR2 YYDKDF (reference sequence). The V end was cut by 3 bases, the J end by 1 base, with 9 bases between. This CDR3 is 14 amino acids long. The CDR3 nucleotides read TGTGCCACCAGCAGGGGTTGGCGCCAAGAGACCCAGTACTTC. Residues: CATSRGWRQETQYF.

This chain joins TRBV7-3 and TRBJ2-2; 10 bases line up with TRBD2. The CDR3 totals 16 residues. Germline V gene data show CDR1 as SGHTA and CDR2 as FQGTGA. Unmatched junction bases numbered 5, after V lost 3 bases and J lost 4 bases. CDR3 in DNA: TGTGCCAGCAGCTTTATAGCGGGAGGTGGCACCGGGGAGCTGTTTTTT. This translates into CASSFIAGGGTGELFF.

This clonotype turned up a few times. This rearrangement joins TRBV30 to TRBJ2-4; no clear D gene. The DNA end lines up better with TRBJ2-7; the J call may be wrong. Germline CDR1 is GTSNPN and CDR2 is SVGIG (reference sequence). This CDR3 comprises 14 residues. The DNA of the CDR3 is TGTGCCTGGAGTGTACGTAAAGGCTTTTCCGAGCAGTACTTC. Its translation: CAWSVRKGFSEQYF.

The chain joins TRBV3-1 to TRBJ2-3; no firm D call. Germline V gene sequence: CDR1 LGHDT, CDR2 YNNKEL (reference sequence). V was clipped by 4 bases and J by 6 bases, with 20 bases between them. The CDR3 covers 16 residues. The CDR3: CASSPQSPAVSDTQYF. The CDR3 DNA sequence: TGTGCCAGCAGCCCCCAATCCCCGGCTGTATCTGATACGCAGTATTTT.

The chain recombines TRBV5-1 with TRBJ2-1; 10 bases align to TRBD2. Germline CDR1 and CDR2: SGHRS and YFSETQ. Losses at the gene ends were 2 bases for V and 3 bases for J; bases not matched to a gene: 11. The CDR3 is 18 residues long. Here the CDR3 DNA reads TGCGCCAGCAGCTTTACTAGCGGGACAAATACGATCTACAATGAGCAGTTCTTC. Encoded protein: CASSFTSGTNTIYNEQFF.

The CDR3 loop reads CSAFGLDGGSSYEQYF. CDR3 nucleotide sequence: TGCAGTGCTTTTGGACTAGATGGGGGTAGCTCCTACGAGCAGTACTTC. The gene calls are TRBV20-1 and TRBJ2-7; 7 bases are shared with TRBD2. The trim removed 5 bases at V and 0 bases at J, leaving 13 bases unmatched. CDR3 size: 16 residues. Per germline, CDR1 DFQATT and CDR2 SNEGSKA (reference sequence).